A single sample gave rise to the 13 T cell receptor beta chains below, sequenced in a study of blood T cell repertoires in COVID-19 (dated by TCRdb to 2018 to 2021). Receptor libraries were prepared by the immunoSEQ multiplex PCR assay. In its TCRdb copy, this immuneACCESS table keeps in-frame sequences only and misses some clones. Where compared with another copy, unresolved V genes explain less than half of these, and the others have no known cause. The sample table records about 140,000 clones; approximately 88% of these occur just once. Jointly, the top ten make up 5% of the sample. The sequenced material came from peripheral blood. The source of these receptors is a human donor in a cohort sampled during active COVID-19.

The V call is TRBV5-6, the J call TRBJ1-1; D possibly corresponds to TRBD1 (6 bases). Trimming removed 0 bases at V and 5 bases at J, with 11 bases between. Germline V CDR1 and CDR2: SGHDT, YYEEEE. CDR3 length: 14 residues. This chain's CDR3 is CASSLEQGETEAFF. The CDR3 DNA reads as TGTGCCAGCAGCTTGGAACAGGGAGAGACTGAAGCTTTCTTT.

The CDR3 nucleotides are TGTGCCAGCAGCTTAGGTATCACTGAAGCTTTCTTT. It specifies CASSLGITEAFF. The rearrangement joins TRBV11-3 to TRBJ1-1; D unresolved. The CDR3 extends over 12 amino acids. The ends were cut back, 1 base at V and 4 bases at J, with 4 bases in the middle. The germline V gene encodes CDR1 SGHNT and CDR2 YENEEA.

The V gene is TRBV5-5, the J gene TRBJ1-1, with 9 nucleotides matching TRBD1. The length of the CDR3 is 16 residues. Germline lookup yields CDR1 SGHKS and CDR2 YYEKEE (reference sequence). The J segment lost 1 base and the V segment lost 3 bases, leaving 7 bases of the junction unmatched. CDR3 nucleotides: TGTGCCAGCAGCTCACTTCCGGGACAGGGGAACACTGAAGCTTTCTTT. It yields the protein CASSSLPGQGNTEAFF.

This clone was seen a single time. The chain combines TRBV7-9 with TRBJ2-2; D may be TRBD2 (6 bases). CDR1 and CDR2 (germline): SEHNR, FQNEAQ (reference sequence). This CDR3 is 15 amino acids long. The V and J ends lost 1 base and 7 bases respectively, with 13 bases between them. Here the CDR3 reads CASSLDTGRSGELFF. The CDR3 region has the DNA TGTGCCAGCAGCTTAGACACGGGGAGGAGCGGGGAGCTGTTTTTT.

V is TRBV7-9 and J is TRBJ2-2, with TRBD2 identical over 9 bases. The length of the CDR3 is 19 residues. Germline V gives CDR1 SEHNR, CDR2 FQNEAQ (reference sequence). After removal of 2 bases from V and 0 bases from J, the junction contained 10 bases not matched to a gene. In DNA, the CDR3 is TGTGCCAGCAGCTTACCGGGAAGGAGACTAGCGGCGAACACCGGGGAGCTGTTTTTT. It yields the protein CASSLPGRRLAANTGELFF.

The chain joins TRBV30 to TRBJ1-1; 9 nucleotides agree with TRBD1. The CDR3 has 14 amino acids. With 3 bases clipped from V and 6 bases from J, the junction kept 8 bases outside the gene matches. CDR1 GTSNPN and CDR2 SVGIG come from the germline V gene (reference sequence). Here the CDR3 reads CAWRPQGAKPEAFF. In DNA form, the CDR3 reads TGTGCCTGGAGACCACAGGGGGCTAAGCCTGAAGCTTTCTTT.

The chain links TRBV6-1 to TRBJ2-7, with 12 positions matching TRBD2. Germline lookup yields CDR1 MNHNS and CDR2 SASEGT. The CDR3 contains 16 residues. V was pared by 4 bases and J by 5 bases, with 9 bases of the junction left unmatched. The CDR3 reads CASSVSASGGANEQYF. The CDR3 region has the DNA TGTGCCAGCAGTGTAAGTGCTAGCGGGGGGGCCAACGAGCAGTACTTC.

The chain uses TRBV2 and TRBJ2-2; TRBD2 aligns across 11 bases. The CDR3 is 16 residues long. Unmatched junction bases numbered 5, after V lost 2 bases and J lost 6 bases. The germline CDR1 and CDR2 sequences are SNHLY and FYNNEI. CDR3 amino acids: CASSETTSGVPGELFF. CDR3 in DNA: TGTGCCAGCAGTGAAACGACTAGCGGGGTACCCGGGGAGCTGTTTTTT.

V gene TRBV27 combines with J gene TRBJ2-7; D may be TRBD2 (5 bases). From germline, CDR1 is MNHEY and CDR2 SMNVEV (reference sequence). The germline V and J ends were trimmed by 6 bases and 5 bases, with 20 bases remaining between them. The CDR3 sequence is 15 residues long. CDR3 sequence: CASRNTPTIRDEQYF. The CDR3 coding sequence is TGTGCCAGCAGGAATACACCGACTATCCGGGACGAGCAGTACTTC.

The chain is built from TRBV5-1 and TRBJ1-4, with TRBD1 identical over 9 bases. Unmatched junction bases numbered 8, after V lost 2 bases and J lost 9 bases. The germline gives CDR1 SGHRS, CDR2 YFSETQ. This CDR3 comprises 15 residues. The CDR3 protein is CASSLTTGQGKKLFF. The CDR3, as DNA: TGCGCCAGCAGCTTAACTACCGGACAGGGGAAAAAACTGTTTTTT.

The chain couples TRBV27 to TRBJ1-1; D is unclear. This CDR3 has 11 residues. The germline V gene has CDR1 MNHEY and CDR2 SMNVEV (reference sequence). Trimming took off 8 bases at V and 0 bases at J, with 4 bases between the two ends. The CDR3 region is CASGLNTEAFF. CDR3 DNA: TGTGCCAGCGGCCTGAACACTGAAGCTTTCTTT.

The genes are TRBV4-1 and TRBJ2-1; 8 bases map to TRBD2. Trimming took 3 bases from V and 4 from J; bases not matched to a gene: 8. The CDR3 is 16 amino acids. Germline V gene sequence: CDR1 MGHRA, CDR2 YSYEKL. CDR3 region: CASSQDSGNPYNEQFF. The CDR3 DNA reads TGCGCCAGCAGCCAGGATAGCGGGAATCCTTACAATGAGCAGTTCTTC.

This clone came up a few times. The V and J genes are TRBV7-3 and TRBJ1-1; D not resolved. There are 13 residues in the CDR3. Deletions cut 5 bases from V and 2 bases from J, with 9 bases between. From germline, CDR1 is SGHTA and CDR2 FQGTGA. The CDR3 here is CASSLQRNTEAFF. The CDR3 nucleotides read TGTGCCAGCAGCCTACAGAGAAACACTGAAGCTTTCTTT.